These 3 T cell receptor beta chains share one sample of origin, sequenced in a study of blood T cell repertoires in COVID-19 (dated by TCRdb to about 2020). Receptor libraries were prepared by the immunoSEQ multiplex PCR assay. Here the immuneACCESS table is served through TCRdb, limited to in-frame sequences with V and J called. Missing clones are a known gap in these copies; in checked studies unresolved V genes cover under half, and the rest lacks a known reason. This sample has about 70,000 clones in its table, and more than 80% of those were observed once. The top ten constitute around 32% of the sample. Sequencing was performed on peripheral blood. These receptors were collected from an elderly woman with active or convalescent COVID-19.

This chain connects TRBV5-5 to TRBJ1-3, with TRBD1 matching over 8 bases. The CDR3 length is 15 residues. V lost 3 bases and J lost 1; bases outside the gene matches: 3. Germline CDR1 SGHKS, CDR2 YYEKEE (reference sequence). The CDR3 region has the DNA TGTGCCAGCAGCTCTGGGACAGGTTCTGGAAACACCATATATTTT. This sequence encodes CASSSGTGSGNTIYF.

V usage is TRBV29-1 and J usage is TRBJ2-5; 7 bases line up with TRBD2. Per germline, CDR1 SQVTM and CDR2 ANQGSEA. V was pared by 1 base and J by 6 bases, with 5 bases of the junction left unmatched. CDR3 length: 13 amino acids. The CDR3 nucleotides read TGCAGCGTTGAAGGGGGGGGAGGGAAGACCCAGTACTTC. It encodes CSVEGGGGKTQYF.

The J gene is TRBJ1-5, the V gene TRBV15; no firm D call. The CDR3 has 13 residues. V was shortened by 1 base and J by 7 bases, with 8 bases between the two germline ends. Germline loops: CDR1 LNHNV, CDR2 YYDKDF (reference sequence). The CDR3 coding sequence is TGTGCCACCAGCAGAGCCCGGGAACAGCCCCAGCATTTT. This gives the protein CATSRAREQPQHF.